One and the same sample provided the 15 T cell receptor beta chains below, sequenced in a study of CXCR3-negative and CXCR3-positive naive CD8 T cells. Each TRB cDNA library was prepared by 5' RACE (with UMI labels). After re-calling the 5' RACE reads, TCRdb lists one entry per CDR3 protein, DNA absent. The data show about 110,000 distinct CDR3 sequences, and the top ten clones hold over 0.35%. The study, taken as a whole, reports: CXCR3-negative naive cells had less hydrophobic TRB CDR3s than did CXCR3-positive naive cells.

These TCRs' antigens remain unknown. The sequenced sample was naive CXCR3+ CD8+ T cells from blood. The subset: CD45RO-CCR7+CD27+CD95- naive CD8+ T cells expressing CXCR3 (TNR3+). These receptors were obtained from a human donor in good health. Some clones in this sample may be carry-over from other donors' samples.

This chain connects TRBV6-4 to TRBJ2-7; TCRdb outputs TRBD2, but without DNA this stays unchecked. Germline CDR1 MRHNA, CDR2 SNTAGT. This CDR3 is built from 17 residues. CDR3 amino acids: CASRTSGSGPNLYEQYF.

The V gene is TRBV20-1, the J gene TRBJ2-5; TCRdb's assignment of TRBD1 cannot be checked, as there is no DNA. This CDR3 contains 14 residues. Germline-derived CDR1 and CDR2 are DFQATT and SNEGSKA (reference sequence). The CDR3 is CSAALWDNQETQYF.

The CDR3 is CASSPGPLEPLHF. V is TRBV12-3 or TRBV12-4 and J is TRBJ1-6; TCRdb's D gene call, TRBD1, goes unchecked for lack of DNA. This CDR3 has 13 amino acids.

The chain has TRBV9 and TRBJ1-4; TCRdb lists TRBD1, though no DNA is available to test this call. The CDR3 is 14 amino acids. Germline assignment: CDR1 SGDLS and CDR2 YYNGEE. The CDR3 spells CASSGRDSHEKLFF.

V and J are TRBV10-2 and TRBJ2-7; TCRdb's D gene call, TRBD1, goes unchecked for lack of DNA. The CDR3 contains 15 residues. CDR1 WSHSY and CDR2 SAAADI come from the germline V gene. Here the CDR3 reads CASSEGTPSSYEQYF.

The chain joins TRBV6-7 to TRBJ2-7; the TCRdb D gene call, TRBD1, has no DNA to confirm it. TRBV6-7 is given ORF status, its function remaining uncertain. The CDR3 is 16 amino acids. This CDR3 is CASSYKDRGGGHEQYF.

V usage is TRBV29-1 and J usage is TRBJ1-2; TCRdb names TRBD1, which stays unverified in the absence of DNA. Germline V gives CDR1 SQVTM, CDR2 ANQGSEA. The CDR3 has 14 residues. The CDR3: CSVEGQLEGYGYTF. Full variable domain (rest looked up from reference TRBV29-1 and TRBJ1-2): SAVISQKPSRDICQRGTSLTIQCQVDSQVTMMFWYRQQPGQSLTLIATANQGSEATYESGFVIDKFPISRPNLTFSTLTVSNMSPEDSSIYLCSVEGQLEGYGYTFGSGTRLTVV.

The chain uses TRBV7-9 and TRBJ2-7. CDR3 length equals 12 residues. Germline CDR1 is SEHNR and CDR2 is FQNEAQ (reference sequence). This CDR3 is CASSLEGGEQYF.

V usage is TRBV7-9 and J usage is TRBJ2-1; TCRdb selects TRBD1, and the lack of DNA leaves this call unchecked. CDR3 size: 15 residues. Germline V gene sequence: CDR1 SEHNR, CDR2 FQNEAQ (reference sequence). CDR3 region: CASSYSQGYYNEQFF. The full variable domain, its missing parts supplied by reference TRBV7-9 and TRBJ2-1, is DTGVSQNPRHKITKRGQNVTFRCDPISEHNRLYWYRQTLGQGPEFLTYFQNEAQLEKSRLLSDRFSAERPKGSFSTLEIQRTEQGDSAMYLCASSYSQGYYNEQFFGPGTRLTVL.

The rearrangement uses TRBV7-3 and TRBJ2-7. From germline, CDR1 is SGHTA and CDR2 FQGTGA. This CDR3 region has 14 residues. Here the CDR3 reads CASSLESMGYEQYF.

The CDR3: CASSVDGTEAFF. The chain couples TRBV9 to TRBJ1-1. This CDR3 has 12 residues. Per the germline V gene, CDR1 is SGDLS and CDR2 is YYNGEE. Complete variable domain (other parts from reference TRBV9 and TRBJ1-1): DSGVTQTPKHLITATGQRVTLRCSPRSGDLSVYWYQQSLDQGLQFLIQYYNGEERAKGNILERFSAQQFPDLHSELNLSSLELGDSALYFCASSVDGTEAFFGQGTRLTVV.

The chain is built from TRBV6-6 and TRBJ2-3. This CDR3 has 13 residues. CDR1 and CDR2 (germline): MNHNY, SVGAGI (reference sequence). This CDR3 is CASSLDLAATQYF.

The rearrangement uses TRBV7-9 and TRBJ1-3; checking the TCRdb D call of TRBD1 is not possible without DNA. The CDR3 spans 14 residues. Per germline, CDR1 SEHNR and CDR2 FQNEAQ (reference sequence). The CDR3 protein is CATGQTDSGNTIYF.

This CDR3 is CASSTDWIGHNEQFF. The chain recombines TRBV7-9 with TRBJ2-1; TCRdb reports TRBD2, a call that lacks DNA to check it against. This CDR3 has 15 residues. Germline V CDR1 and CDR2: SEHNR, FQNEAQ (reference sequence).

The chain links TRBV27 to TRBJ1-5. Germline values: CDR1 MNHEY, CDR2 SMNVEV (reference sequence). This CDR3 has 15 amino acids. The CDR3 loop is CASRKAPVSNQPQHF.